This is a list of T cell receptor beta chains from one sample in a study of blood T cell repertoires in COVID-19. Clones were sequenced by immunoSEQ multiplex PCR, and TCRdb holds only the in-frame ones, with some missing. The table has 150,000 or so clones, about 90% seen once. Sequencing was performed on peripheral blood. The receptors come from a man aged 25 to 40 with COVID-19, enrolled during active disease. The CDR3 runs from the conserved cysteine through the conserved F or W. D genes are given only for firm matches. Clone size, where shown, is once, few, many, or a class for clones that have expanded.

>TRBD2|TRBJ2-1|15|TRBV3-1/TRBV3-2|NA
CASSQDGAGDNEQFF
TGTGCCAGCAGCCAAGATGGAGCGGGAGACAATGAGCAGTTCTTC
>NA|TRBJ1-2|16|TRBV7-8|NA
CASSLGRVSANYGYTF
TGTGCCAGCAGCTTAGGCAGGGTCTCAGCTAACTATGGCTACACCTTC
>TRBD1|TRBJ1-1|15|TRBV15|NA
CATSRAQGANTEAFF
TGTGCCACCAGCAGAGCGCAGGGGGCGAACACTGAAGCTTTCTTT
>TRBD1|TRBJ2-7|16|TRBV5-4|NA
CASSGTPGQTLYEQYF
TGTGCCAGCAGCGGGACCCCGGGACAGACACTCTACGAGCAGTACTTC
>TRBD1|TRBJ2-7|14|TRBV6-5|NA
CASSYSQGVYEQYF
TGTGCCAGCAGTTACTCGCAGGGGGTCTACGAGCAGTACTTC
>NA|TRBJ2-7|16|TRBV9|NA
CASSVATDSLTYEQYF
TGTGCCAGCAGCGTAGCTACCGACAGCCTAACCTACGAGCAGTACTTC
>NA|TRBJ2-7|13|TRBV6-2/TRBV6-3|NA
CASSYSNRGHRPF
TGTGCCAGCAGTTACTCGAACCGGGGACATAGACCCTTC
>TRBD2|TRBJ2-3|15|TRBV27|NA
CASSRGTSGTDTQYF
TGTGCCAGCAGTCGAGGGACTAGCGGCACAGATACGCAGTATTTT
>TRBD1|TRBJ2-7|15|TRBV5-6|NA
CASSFYRGRTYEQYF
TGTGCCAGCAGCTTTTACAGGGGACGCACCTACGAGCAGTACTTC
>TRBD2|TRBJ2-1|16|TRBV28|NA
CASRSPGAGGYNEQFF
TGTGCCAGCAGGTCCCCCGGGGCGGGGGGCTACAATGAGCAGTTCTTC
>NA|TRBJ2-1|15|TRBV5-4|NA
CASSLESPSYNEQFF
TGTGCCAGCAGCTTGGAGAGTCCCTCCTACAATGAGCAGTTCTTC
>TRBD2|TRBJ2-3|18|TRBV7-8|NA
CASSILGGLAVGGDTQYF
TGTGCCAGCAGCATCCTAGGCGGACTAGCGGTAGGGGGGGATACGCAGTATTTT
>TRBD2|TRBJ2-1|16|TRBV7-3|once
CASSLRLAGGPDEQFF
TGTGCCAGCAGCTTAAGGCTAGCGGGAGGGCCGGATGAGCAGTTCTTC
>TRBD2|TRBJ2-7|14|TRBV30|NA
CACRLAGASNEQYF
TGTGCCTGCCGATTAGCGGGAGCCTCAAACGAGCAGTACTTC
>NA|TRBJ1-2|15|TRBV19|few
CASTPRQGRSYGYTF
TGTGCCAGTACCCCCCGCCAGGGCAGATCCTATGGCTACACCTTC
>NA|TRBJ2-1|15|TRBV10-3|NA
CAISEQGQIGNEQFF
TGTGCCATCAGTGAGCAGGGGCAGATTGGCAATGAGCAGTTCTTC
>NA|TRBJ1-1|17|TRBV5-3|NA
CARSPEGYTVGYTEAFF
TGTGCCAGAAGCCCGGAGGGGTATACCGTTGGGTACACTGAAGCTTTCTTT
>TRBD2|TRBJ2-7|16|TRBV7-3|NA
CASSVSPLGGLGEQYF
TGTGCCAGCAGCGTCTCGCCTCTCGGGGGGTTAGGCGAGCAGTACTTC
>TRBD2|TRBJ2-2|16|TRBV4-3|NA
CASSLLAGENTGELFF
TGCGCCAGCAGCCTCTTAGCGGGCGAGAACACCGGGGAGCTGTTTTTT
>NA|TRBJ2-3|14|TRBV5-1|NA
CASSLGEGTDTQYF
TGCGCCAGCAGCTTGGGAGAGGGCACAGATACGCAGTATTTT
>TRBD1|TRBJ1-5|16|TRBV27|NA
CASSSTGTYSNQPQHF
TGTGCCAGCAGCTCGACAGGGACGTATAGCAATCAGCCCCAGCATTTT
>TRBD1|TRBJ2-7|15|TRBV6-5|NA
CASSYQRQGSYEQYF
TGTGCCAGCAGTTACCAGAGACAGGGGTCCTACGAGCAGTACTTC
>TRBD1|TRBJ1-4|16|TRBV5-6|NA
CASSSSWGQGLGKLFF
TGTGCCAGCAGCTCTAGTTGGGGACAGGGGTTGGGAAAACTGTTTTTT
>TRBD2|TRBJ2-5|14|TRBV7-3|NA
CASSTGLAGETQYF
TGTGCCAGCAGCACGGGACTAGCGGGAGAGACCCAGTACTTC
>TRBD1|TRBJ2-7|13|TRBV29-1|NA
CSVAGQGAHEQYF
TGCAGCGTTGCAGGACAGGGGGCCCACGAGCAGTACTTC
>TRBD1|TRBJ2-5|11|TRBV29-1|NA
CSVYTGQGKYF
TGCAGCGTCTACACGGGACAGGGTAAATACTTC
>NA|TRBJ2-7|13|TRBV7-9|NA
CASSPTGWYEQYF
TGTGCCAGCAGCCCCACAGGGTGGTACGAGCAGTACTTC
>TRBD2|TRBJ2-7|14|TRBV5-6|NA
CASRRGGGRYEQYF
TGTGCCAGCAGACGGGGCGGGGGGAGGTACGAGCAGTACTTC
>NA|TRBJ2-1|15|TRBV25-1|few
CASSELSGQGNEQFF
TGTGCCAGCAGTGAATTGTCGGGCCAGGGTAATGAGCAGTTCTTC
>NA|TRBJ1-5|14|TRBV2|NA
CASRQQYSNQPQHF
TGTGCCAGCAGGCAACAGTATAGCAATCAGCCCCAGCATTTT
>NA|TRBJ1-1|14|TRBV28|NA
CASSSSGAVSEAFF
TGTGCCAGCAGCTCTTCAGGGGCAGTCAGTGAAGCTTTCTTT
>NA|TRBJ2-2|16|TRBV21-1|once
CASSKVIAGGSGELFF
TGTGCCAGCAGCAAAGTCATAGCGGGAGGTTCCGGGGAGCTGTTTTTT
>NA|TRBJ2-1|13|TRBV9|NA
CASSVSSLNEQFF
TGTGCCAGCAGCGTATCCTCCCTCAATGAGCAGTTCTTC
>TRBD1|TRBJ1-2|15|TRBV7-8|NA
CASSLYETGIFGYTF
TGTGCCAGCAGCTTATATGAGACAGGGATATTCGGCTACACCTTC
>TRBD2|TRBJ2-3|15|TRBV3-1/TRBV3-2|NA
CASSLSGGTTDTQYF
TGTGCCAGCAGCCTCAGCGGGGGGACTACAGATACGCAGTATTTT
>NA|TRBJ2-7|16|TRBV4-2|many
CASSQVGHGSLYEQYF
TGTGCCAGCAGCCAAGTAGGCCACGGGAGCCTCTACGAGCAGTACTTC
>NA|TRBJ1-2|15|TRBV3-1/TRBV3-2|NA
CASSQDWQGNYGYTF
TGTGCCAGCAGCCAAGATTGGCAGGGGAACTATGGCTACACCTTC
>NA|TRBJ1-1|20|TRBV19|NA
CASSIAKFRRQNNRGTEAFF
TGTGCCAGTAGTATAGCAAAGTTTCGGAGGCAAAATAACCGGGGGACTGAAGCTTTCTTT
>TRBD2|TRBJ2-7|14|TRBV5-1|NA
CASIPGTSGSKQYF
TGCGCCAGCATTCCCGGGACTAGCGGGAGTAAGCAGTACTTC
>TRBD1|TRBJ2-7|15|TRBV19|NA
CASSILRTGAREQYF
TGTGCCAGTAGTATTCTCAGGACAGGGGCGAGAGAGCAGTACTTC
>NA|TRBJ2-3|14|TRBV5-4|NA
CASSLEGVTDTQYF
TGTGCCAGCAGCTTGGAAGGGGTAACAGATACGCAGTATTTT
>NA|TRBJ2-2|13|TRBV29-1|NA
CSVDLGNTGELFF
TGCAGCGTCGACCTAGGAAACACCGGGGAGCTGTTTTTT
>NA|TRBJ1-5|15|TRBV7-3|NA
CASSANGQINQPQHF
TGTGCCAGCAGCGCCAACGGACAGATCAATCAGCCCCAGCATTTT
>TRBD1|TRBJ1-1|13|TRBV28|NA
CASSHYATGEAFF
TGTGCCAGCAGCCATTACGCGACAGGGGAAGCTTTCTTT
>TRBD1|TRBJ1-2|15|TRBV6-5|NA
CASTEGQGLSYGYTF
TGTGCCAGCACCGAAGGACAGGGTCTAAGCTATGGCTACACCTTC
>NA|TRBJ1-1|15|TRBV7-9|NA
CASSTKVRYTWEAFF
TGTGCCAGCAGCACTAAAGTTCGGTACACGTGGGAAGCTTTCTTT